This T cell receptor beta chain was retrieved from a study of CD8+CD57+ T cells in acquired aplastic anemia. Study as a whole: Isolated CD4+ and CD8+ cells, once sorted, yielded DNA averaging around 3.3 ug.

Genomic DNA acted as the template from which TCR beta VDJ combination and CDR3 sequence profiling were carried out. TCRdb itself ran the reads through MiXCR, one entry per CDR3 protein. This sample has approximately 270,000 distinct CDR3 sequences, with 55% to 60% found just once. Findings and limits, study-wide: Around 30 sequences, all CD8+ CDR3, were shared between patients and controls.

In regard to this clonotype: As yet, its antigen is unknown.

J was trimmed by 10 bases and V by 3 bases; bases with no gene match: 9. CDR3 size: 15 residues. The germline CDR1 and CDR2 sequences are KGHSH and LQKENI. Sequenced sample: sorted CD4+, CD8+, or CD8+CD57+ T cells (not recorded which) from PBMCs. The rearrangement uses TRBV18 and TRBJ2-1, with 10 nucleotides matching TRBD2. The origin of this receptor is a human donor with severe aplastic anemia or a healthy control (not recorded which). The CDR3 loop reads CASSPPTGLAAEQFF. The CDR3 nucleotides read TGTGCCAGCTCACCTCCAACCGGACTAGCGGCGGAGCAGTTCTTC.